Each of the 22 T cell receptor beta chains below was sequenced from the same sample in a study of Ad26.COV2.S vaccination and SARS-CoV-2 variants. Only in-frame clones appear in the TCRdb table, and some are missing; sequencing was by immunoSEQ multiplex PCR. There are roughly 700,000 clones in the sample; roughly nine tenths occur only once, and roughly 1.5% lies in the top ten. Regarding treatment: around 19 received Ad26.COV2.S at low or high dose, single or two shots; several received placebo; per-sample allocation not given. Each sample was drawn 63 days after the first injection (of vaccine or placebo). The material was peripheral blood, obtained in a trial of Ad26.COV2.S vaccine versus placebo. All receptors come from a person aged 18 to 65 who received the Ad26.COV2.S COVID-19 vaccine or a placebo.

V gene TRBV27 combines with J gene TRBJ2-7, with 9 bases fitting TRBD2. Germline-derived CDR1 and CDR2 are MNHEY and SMNVEV (reference sequence). This CDR3 is built from 14 residues. V was clipped by 3 bases and J by 0 bases; unmatched bases: 0. This chain's CDR3 is CASSFSGSSYEQYF. Here the CDR3 DNA reads TGTGCCAGCAGTTTTAGCGGGAGCTCCTACGAGCAGTACTTC.

The rearrangement uses TRBV7-6 and TRBJ2-7; perhaps TRBD2 as D (6 bases). The V gene's germline CDR1 is SGHVS and CDR2 FNYEAQ. The CDR3 contains 16 residues. Deletions cut 0 bases from V and 2 bases from J, with 14 bases between. CDR3 region: CASSLAERVGAYEQYF. CDR3 DNA: TGTGCCAGCAGCTTAGCGGAGCGGGTCGGCGCCTACGAGCAGTACTTC.

The chain links TRBV5-5 to TRBJ1-1; possibly TRBD1 for D (5 bases). Germline lookup yields CDR1 SGHKS and CDR2 YYEKEE (reference sequence). The CDR3 contains 12 residues. V dropped 1 base and J dropped 8 bases, with 9 bases sitting between them. The CDR3 nucleotides read TGTGCCAGCAGCTTGTGGGGGGGAGAAGCTTTCTTT. Translating gives CASSLWGGEAFF.

DNA of the CDR3: TGTGCCAGCAGCCAAATCTACGGGCAGAATAATTCACCCCTCCACTTT. Protein sequence: CASSQIYGQNNSPLHF. V is TRBV7-2 and J is TRBJ1-6; no clear D. The V gene lost 5 bases and the J gene lost 5 bases, with 16 bases spanning the gap. The CDR3 runs 16 residues. CDR1 is SGHTA and CDR2 is FQGNSA in the germline V gene. Drawing the rest from reference TRBV7-2 and TRBJ1-6, the complete variable domain is GAGVSQSPSNKVTEKGKDVELRCDPISGHTALYWYRQSLGQGLEFLIYFQGNSAPDKSGLPSDRFSAERTGGSVSTLTIQRTQQEDSAVYLCASSQIYGQNNSPLHFGNGTRLTVT.

This clone is a singleton in its sample. This chain links TRBV6-1 with TRBJ2-5, with TRBD2 matching over 12 bases. The CDR3 is 16 residues long. The junction had 6 bases not matched to a gene; V was cut back by 4 bases and J by 3 bases. CDR1 MNHNS and CDR2 SASEGT come from the germline V gene. The CDR3, as DNA: TGTGCCAGCAGTGCCGGACTAGCGGGAACGAAAGAGACCCAGTACTTC. As protein: CASSAGLAGTKETQYF.

The V call is TRBV7-2, the J call TRBJ1-6; D is perhaps TRBD1 (6 bases). Germline V lookup: CDR1 SGHTA, CDR2 FQGNSA. CDR3 length: 13 amino acids. V shed 5 bases and J shed 10 bases, with 12 bases lying between them. The CDR3 sequence: CASSPGAGSPLHF. The CDR3 DNA follows: TGTGCCAGCAGCCCAGGGGCGGGGTCACCCCTCCACTTT.

The chain combines TRBV19 with TRBJ1-3, with a weak D call TRBD1 (5 bases). This CDR3 has 15 amino acids. Germline lookup yields CDR1 LNHDA and CDR2 SQIVND (reference sequence). Trimming took 7 bases from V and 0 from J, leaving 13 bases between them. The CDR3, as DNA: TGTGCCAGTAAACCGGACATCTCCTCTGGAAACACCATATATTTT. Translation gives CASKPDISSGNTIYF.

V gene TRBV4-3 combines with J gene TRBJ2-7; 7 bases map to TRBD2. Trimming cost V 0 bases and J 2 bases; bases outside gene matches: 1. From germline, CDR1 is LGHNA and CDR2 YSLEER. The CDR3 has 14 residues. CDR3 sequence: CASSQDRGAYEQYF. The CDR3, as DNA: TGCGCCAGCAGCCAAGATCGGGGGGCCTACGAGCAGTACTTC.

CDR3 bases: TGTGCCTGGAGTGTACAACGGATCAATCAGCCCCAGCATTTT. Amino acid sequence: CAWSVQRINQPQHF. The chain recombines TRBV30 with TRBJ1-5; no firm D call. Germline V CDR1 and CDR2: GTSNPN, SVGIG (reference sequence). V lost 0 bases and J lost 3, with 9 bases in between. The CDR3 has 14 residues.

V is TRBV2 and J is TRBJ2-4; 7 bases map to TRBD1. The germline CDR1 and CDR2 sequences are SNHLY and FYNNEI. The CDR3 runs to 15 residues. V shed 6 bases and J 0 bases; nucleotides not matched to a gene: 5. CDR3 sequence reads: CASSMTGIAKNIQYF. The CDR3 nucleotides are TGTGCCAGCAGCATGACAGGGATAGCCAAAAACATTCAGTACTTC.

The chain carries TRBV5-1 and TRBJ1-1; D gene ambiguous. There are 14 residues in the CDR3. Looked up from germline, CDR1 is SGHRS and CDR2 is YFSETQ. The V end was cut by 7 bases, the J end by 4 bases, with 17 bases between. CDR3 region: CASGVGVKGTEAFF. In nucleotides, the CDR3 is TGCGCCAGCGGGGTCGGGGTTAAGGGCACTGAAGCTTTCTTT.

The chain is built from TRBV14 and TRBJ1-1; no clear D. This CDR3 comprises 11 residues. V lost 5 bases, J lost 3 bases, and 4 bases lay in between. Germline V gene data show CDR1 as SGHDN and CDR2 as FVKESK. The DNA for the CDR3 is TGTGCCAGCAGCAGCGACACTGAAGCTTTCTTT. The encoded protein is CASSSDTEAFF.

This chain links TRBV6-5 with TRBJ2-7; D possibly corresponds to TRBD1 (6 bases). The CDR3 is 14 amino acids. The germline gives CDR1 MNHEY, CDR2 SVGAGI. The germline V and J ends were trimmed by 2 bases and 1 base, with 9 bases remaining between them. CDR3 residues: CASSYGRGSYEQYF. The DNA for the CDR3 is TGTGCCAGCAGTTACGGCAGGGGATCCTACGAGCAGTACTTC.

The CDR3 nucleotides read TGTGCTAGTGGTTTGGTACCGAACACCGGGGAGCTGTTTTTT. The encoded protein is CASGLVPNTGELFF. The chain employs TRBV12-5 and TRBJ2-2; no definite D call. Trimming pared 0 bases from V and 0 bases from J, leaving 2 bases between. In germline, CDR1 is LGHNT, CDR2 FRNRAP. CDR3 length: 14 residues.

V gene TRBV5-6 combines with J gene TRBJ1-2; D not certain. The germline V gene has CDR1 SGHDT and CDR2 YYEEEE. Trimming shortened V by 4 bases and J by 2 bases, and 9 bases separated the two germline ends. The CDR3 covers 13 residues. The CDR3 coding sequence is TGTGCCAGCAGCGTTGGCAGCAACTATGGCTACACCTTC. Translating gives CASSVGSNYGYTF.

This clone was seen just once. The chain combines TRBV28 with TRBJ1-2; the match to TRBD1 covers 7 bases. The CDR3 length is 12 residues. CDR1 is MDHEN, CDR2 SYDVKM, per germline. Trimming at V came to 11 bases and at J to 7 bases, leaving 10 bases not matched to a gene. In DNA, the CDR3 is TGTGCCGGGAGCGCCCGGGACAGTGGCTACACCTTC. Protein: CAGSARDSGYTF.

The rearrangement links TRBV25-1 to TRBJ2-7; perhaps D is TRBD1 or TRBD2 (5 bases each). Per germline, CDR1 MGHDK and CDR2 SYGVNS. V lost 6 bases, J lost 2 bases, and 17 bases lay in between. This CDR3 comprises 15 residues. The CDR3 loop reads CASSPPGRITYEQYF. In nucleotides, the CDR3 is TGTGCCAGCAGCCCACCGGGACGGATAACCTACGAGCAGTACTTC.

This clone came up once. The gene calls are TRBV2 and TRBJ1-1; a possible D gene is TRBD1 (5 bases). Germline V CDR1 and CDR2: SNHLY, FYNNEI. The CDR3 is 17 residues long. The V end lost 4 bases, the J end lost 6 bases, and 24 bases lay between the germline ends. The CDR3 region has the DNA TGTGCCAGCAGTGCCCCCCGGGGGACCTTGGGGCTCGCTGAAGCTTTCTTT. Amino acids: CASSAPRGTLGLAEAFF.

V usage is TRBV27 and J usage is TRBJ1-2; 10 bases map to TRBD1. The J segment lost 8 bases and the V segment lost 5 bases, leaving 8 bases of the junction unmatched. Germline V gene lookup returns CDR1 MNHEY and CDR2 SMNVEV (reference sequence). This CDR3 is 14 amino acids long. The CDR3 loop is CASSLRQGAGGYTF. The DNA for the CDR3 is TGTGCCAGCAGTCTACGACAGGGGGCGGGCGGCTACACCTTC.

The chain has TRBV5-6 and TRBJ1-1, with D uncertain. The germline V gene has CDR1 SGHDT and CDR2 YYEEEE. The CDR3 sequence is 12 residues long. The V and J ends lost 0 bases and 8 bases respectively, with 8 bases between them. The CDR3 sequence: CASSLGASEAFF. In DNA, the CDR3 is TGTGCCAGCAGCTTGGGTGCATCCGAAGCTTTCTTT.

The V and J genes are TRBV25-1 and TRBJ1-1, with a weak D call TRBD1 (5 bases). Germline CDR1 and CDR2: MGHDK and SYGVNS. This CDR3 is built from 12 residues. Trimming took off 5 bases at V and 1 base at J, with 5 bases between the two ends. Here the CDR3 reads CASSTGNTEAFF. CDR3 nucleotides: TGTGCCAGCAGTACAGGGAACACTGAAGCTTTCTTT.

This chain uses TRBV6-2 or TRBV6-3 with TRBJ1-2; the D gene is possibly TRBD1 (5 bases). The CDR3 extends over 14 amino acids. Trimming stripped 6 bases from V and 5 bases from J, with 16 bases between. Germline loops: CDR1 MNHEY, CDR2 SVGEGT. The CDR3 DNA is TGTGCCAGCAGCGAGGCAGGGAGAGTATATGGCTACACCTTC. This encodes CASSEAGRVYGYTF.